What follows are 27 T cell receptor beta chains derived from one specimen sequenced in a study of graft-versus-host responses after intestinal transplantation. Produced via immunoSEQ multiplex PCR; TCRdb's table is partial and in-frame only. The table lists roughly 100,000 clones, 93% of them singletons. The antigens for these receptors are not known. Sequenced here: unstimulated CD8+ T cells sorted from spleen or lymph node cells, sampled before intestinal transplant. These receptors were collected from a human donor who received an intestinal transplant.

This chain's CDR3 is CASSLALNPLKFSGNTIYF. Here the CDR3 DNA reads TGTGCCAGCAGCTTAGCGCTCAATCCCCTCAAATTCTCTGGAAACACCATATATTTT. The rearrangement links TRBV7-2 to TRBJ1-3, with unresolved D. This CDR3 contains 19 residues. Germline CDR1 reads SGHTA; CDR2 reads FQGNSA. Trimming cost V 0 bases and J 0 bases, with 18 bases left between them.

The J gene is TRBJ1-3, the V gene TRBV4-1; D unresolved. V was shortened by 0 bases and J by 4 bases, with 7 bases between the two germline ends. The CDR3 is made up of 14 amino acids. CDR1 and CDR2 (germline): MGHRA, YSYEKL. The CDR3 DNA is TGCGCCAGCAGCCAAGAGGCCAGCGGAAACACCATATATTTT. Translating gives CASSQEASGNTIYF.

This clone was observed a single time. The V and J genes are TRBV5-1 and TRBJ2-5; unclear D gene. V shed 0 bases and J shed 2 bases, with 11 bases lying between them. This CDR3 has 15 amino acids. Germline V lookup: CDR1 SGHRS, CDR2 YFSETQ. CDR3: CASSLVGPPQETQYF. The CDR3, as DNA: TGCGCCAGCAGCTTGGTCGGCCCTCCGCAAGAGACCCAGTACTTC.

The DNA for the CDR3 is TGTGCCAGCAGTTGGAGCAGTGTAGGCATGAACAATGAGCAGTTCTTC. Translation gives CASSWSSVGMNNEQFF. The chain has TRBV6-5 and TRBJ2-1; the D is unclear. Germline lookup yields CDR1 MNHEY and CDR2 SVGAGI. The CDR3 is 16 amino acids. The V end lost 4 bases, the J end lost 5 bases, and 18 bases lay between the germline ends.

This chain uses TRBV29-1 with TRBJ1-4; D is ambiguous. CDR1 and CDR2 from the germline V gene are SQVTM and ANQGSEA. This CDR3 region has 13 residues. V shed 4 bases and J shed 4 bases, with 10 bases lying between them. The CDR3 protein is CSVVPENNEKLFF. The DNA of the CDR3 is TGCAGCGTTGTTCCGGAGAATAATGAAAAACTGTTTTTT.

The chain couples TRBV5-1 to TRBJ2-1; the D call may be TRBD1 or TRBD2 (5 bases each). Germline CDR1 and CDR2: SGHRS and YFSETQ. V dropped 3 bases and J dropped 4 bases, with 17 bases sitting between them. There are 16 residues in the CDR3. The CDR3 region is CASSSRDQSVYNEQFF. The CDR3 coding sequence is TGCGCCAGCAGCTCCCGGGACCAATCAGTTTACAATGAGCAGTTCTTC.

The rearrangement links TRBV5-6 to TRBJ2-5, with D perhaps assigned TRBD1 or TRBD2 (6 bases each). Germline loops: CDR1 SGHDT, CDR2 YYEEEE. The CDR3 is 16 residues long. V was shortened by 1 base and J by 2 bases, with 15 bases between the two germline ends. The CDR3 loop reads CASSLYSGADQETQYF. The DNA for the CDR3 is TGTGCCAGCAGCTTGTACTCGGGGGCAGATCAAGAGACCCAGTACTTC.

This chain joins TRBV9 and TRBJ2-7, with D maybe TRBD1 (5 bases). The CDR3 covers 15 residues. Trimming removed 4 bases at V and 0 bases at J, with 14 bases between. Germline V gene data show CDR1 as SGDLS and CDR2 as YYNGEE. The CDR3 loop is CASSPGFSSSYEQYF. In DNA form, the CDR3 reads TGTGCCAGCAGCCCAGGGTTCTCAAGCTCCTACGAGCAGTACTTC.

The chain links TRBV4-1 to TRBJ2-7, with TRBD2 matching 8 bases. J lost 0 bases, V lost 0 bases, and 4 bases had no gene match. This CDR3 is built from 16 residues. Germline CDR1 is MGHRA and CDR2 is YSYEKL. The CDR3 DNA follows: TGCGCCAGCAGCCAAGAAAGTAGCGGGGCCTCCTACGAGCAGTACTTC. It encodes CASSQESSGASYEQYF.

In nucleotides, the CDR3 is TGCGCCAGCAGCTTGGGACAGATCTATGGCTACACCTTC. This sequence encodes CASSLGQIYGYTF. The V call is TRBV5-1, the J call TRBJ1-2; a possible D gene is TRBD1 (5 bases). The germline V gene encodes CDR1 SGHRS and CDR2 YFSETQ. Trimming removed 0 bases from V and 4 bases from J, with 7 bases in between. The CDR3 runs to 13 residues.

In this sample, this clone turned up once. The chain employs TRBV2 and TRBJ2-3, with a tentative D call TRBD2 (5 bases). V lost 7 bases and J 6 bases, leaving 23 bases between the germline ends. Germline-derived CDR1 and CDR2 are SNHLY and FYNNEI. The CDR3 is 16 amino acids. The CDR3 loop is CASKSGLLALRDTQYF. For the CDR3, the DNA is TGTGCCAGCAAATCAGGACTCCTCGCCCTCAGGGATACGCAGTATTTT.

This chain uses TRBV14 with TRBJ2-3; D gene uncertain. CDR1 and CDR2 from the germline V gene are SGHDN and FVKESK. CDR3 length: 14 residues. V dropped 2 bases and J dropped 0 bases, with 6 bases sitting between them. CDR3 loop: CASSQLSSTDTQYF. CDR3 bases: TGTGCCAGCAGCCAACTTTCTAGCACAGATACGCAGTATTTT.

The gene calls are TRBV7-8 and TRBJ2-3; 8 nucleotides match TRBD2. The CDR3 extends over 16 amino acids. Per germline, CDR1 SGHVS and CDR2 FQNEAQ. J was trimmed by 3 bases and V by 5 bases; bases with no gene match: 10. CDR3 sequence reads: CASSPLTGTRTDTQYF. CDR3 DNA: TGTGCCAGCAGCCCCCTGACCGGGACTAGGACAGATACGCAGTATTTT. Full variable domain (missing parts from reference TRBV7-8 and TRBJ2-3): GAGVSQSPRYKVAKRGQDVALRCDPISGHVSLFWYQQALGQGPEFLTYFQNEAQLDKSGLPSDRFFAERPEGSVSTLKIQRTQQEDSAVYLCASSPLTGTRTDTQYFGPGTRLTVL.

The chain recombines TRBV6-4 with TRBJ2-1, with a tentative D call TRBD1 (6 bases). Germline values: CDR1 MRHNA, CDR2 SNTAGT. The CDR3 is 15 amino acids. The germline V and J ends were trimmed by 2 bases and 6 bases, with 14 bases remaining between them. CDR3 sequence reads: CASSDQGLGSNEQFF. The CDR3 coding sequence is TGTGCCAGCAGTGACCAGGGGCTTGGGTCCAATGAGCAGTTCTTC.

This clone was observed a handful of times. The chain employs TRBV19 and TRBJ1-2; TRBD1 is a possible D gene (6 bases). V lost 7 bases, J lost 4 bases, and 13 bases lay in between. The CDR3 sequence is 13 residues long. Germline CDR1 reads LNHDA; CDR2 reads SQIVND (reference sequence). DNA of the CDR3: TGTGCCAGTAAAGGAGGGACACCCTATGGCTACACCTTC. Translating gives CASKGGTPYGYTF.

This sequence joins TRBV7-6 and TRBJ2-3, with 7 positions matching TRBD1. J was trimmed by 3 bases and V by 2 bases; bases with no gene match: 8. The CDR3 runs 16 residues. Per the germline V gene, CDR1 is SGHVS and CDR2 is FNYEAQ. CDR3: CASSLFETGTTDTQYF. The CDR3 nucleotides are TGTGCCAGCAGCTTATTTGAGACAGGGACGACAGATACGCAGTATTTT.

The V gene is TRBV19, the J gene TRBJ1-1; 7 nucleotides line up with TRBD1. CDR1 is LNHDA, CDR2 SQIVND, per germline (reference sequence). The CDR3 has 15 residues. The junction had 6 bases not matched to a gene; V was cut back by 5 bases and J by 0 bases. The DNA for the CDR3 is TGTGCCAGTAGTTCCCCGGACAGGTTGAACACTGAAGCTTTCTTT. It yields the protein CASSSPDRLNTEAFF.

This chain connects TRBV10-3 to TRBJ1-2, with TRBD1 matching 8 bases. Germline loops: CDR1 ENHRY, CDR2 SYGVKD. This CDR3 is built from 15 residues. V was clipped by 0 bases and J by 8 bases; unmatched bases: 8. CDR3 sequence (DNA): TGTGCCATCAGTGAGTCTGCGGGCAGGGGGCGCGGCTACACCTTC. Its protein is CAISESAGRGRGYTF.

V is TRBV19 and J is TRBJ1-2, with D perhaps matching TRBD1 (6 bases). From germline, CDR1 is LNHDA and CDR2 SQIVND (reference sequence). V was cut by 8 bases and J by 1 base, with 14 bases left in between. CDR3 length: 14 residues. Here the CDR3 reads CASGRGAVNYGYTF. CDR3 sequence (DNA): TGTGCCAGTGGGCGGGGGGCGGTTAACTATGGCTACACCTTC.

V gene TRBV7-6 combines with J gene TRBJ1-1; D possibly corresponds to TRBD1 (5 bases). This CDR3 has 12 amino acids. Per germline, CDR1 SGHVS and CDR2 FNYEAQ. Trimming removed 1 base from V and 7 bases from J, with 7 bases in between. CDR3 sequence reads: CASSLVGDEAFF. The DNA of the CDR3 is TGTGCCAGCAGCTTAGTGGGGGATGAAGCTTTCTTT.

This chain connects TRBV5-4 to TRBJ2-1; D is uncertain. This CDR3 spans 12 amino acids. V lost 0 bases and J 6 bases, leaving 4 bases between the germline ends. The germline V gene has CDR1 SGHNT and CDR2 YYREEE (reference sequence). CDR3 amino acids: CASSLAANEQFF. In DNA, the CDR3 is TGTGCCAGCAGCTTGGCGGCCAATGAGCAGTTCTTC.

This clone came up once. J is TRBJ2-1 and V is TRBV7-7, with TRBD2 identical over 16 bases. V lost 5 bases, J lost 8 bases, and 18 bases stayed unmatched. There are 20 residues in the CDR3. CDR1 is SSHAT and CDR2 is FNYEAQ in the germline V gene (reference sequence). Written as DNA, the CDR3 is TGTGCCAGCAGCGACGGGACTAGCGGGGGGGCATCGCGGGGTTTCCATGAGCAGTTCTTC. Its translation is CASSDGTSGGASRGFHEQFF.

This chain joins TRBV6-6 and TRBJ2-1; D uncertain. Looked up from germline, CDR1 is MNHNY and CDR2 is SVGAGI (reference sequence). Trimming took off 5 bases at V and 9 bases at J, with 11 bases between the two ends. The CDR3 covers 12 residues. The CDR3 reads CASSLSILEQFF. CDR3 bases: TGTGCCAGCAGTCTATCGATACTTGAGCAGTTCTTC.

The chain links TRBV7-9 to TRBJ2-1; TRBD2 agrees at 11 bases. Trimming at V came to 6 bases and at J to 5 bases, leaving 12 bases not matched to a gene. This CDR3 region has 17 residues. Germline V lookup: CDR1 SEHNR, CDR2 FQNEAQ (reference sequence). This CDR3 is CASSPLAGALFHNEQFF. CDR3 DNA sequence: TGTGCCAGCAGTCCACTAGCGGGGGCCCTTTTTCACAATGAGCAGTTCTTC. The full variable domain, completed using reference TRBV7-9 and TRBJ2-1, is DTGVSQNPRHKITKRGQNVTFRCDPISEHNRLYWYRQTLGQGPEFLTYFQNEAQLEKSRLLSDRFSAERPKGSFSTLEIQRTEQGDSAMYLCASSPLAGALFHNEQFFGPGTRLTVL.

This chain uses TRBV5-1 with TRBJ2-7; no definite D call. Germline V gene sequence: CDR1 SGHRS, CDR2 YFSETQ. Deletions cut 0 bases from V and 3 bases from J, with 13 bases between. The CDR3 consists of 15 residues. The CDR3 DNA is TGCGCCAGCAGCTTGGACACTTCTTCACTCTACGAGCAGTACTTC. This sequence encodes CASSLDTSSLYEQYF.

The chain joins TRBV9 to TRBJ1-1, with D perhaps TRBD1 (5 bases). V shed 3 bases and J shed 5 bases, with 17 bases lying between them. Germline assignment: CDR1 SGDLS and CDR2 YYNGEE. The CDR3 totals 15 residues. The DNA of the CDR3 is TGTGCCAGCAGCGCCCCTACCGGGGGGAAGACTGAAGCTTTCTTT. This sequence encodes CASSAPTGGKTEAFF.

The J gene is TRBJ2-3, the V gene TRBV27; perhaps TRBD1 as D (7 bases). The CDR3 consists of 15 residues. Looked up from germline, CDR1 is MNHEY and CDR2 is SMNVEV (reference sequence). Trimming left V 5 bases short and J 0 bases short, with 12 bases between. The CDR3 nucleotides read TGTGCCAGCAGTCAGGGGGGTACTAGCACAGATACGCAGTATTTT. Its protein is CASSQGGTSTDTQYF.